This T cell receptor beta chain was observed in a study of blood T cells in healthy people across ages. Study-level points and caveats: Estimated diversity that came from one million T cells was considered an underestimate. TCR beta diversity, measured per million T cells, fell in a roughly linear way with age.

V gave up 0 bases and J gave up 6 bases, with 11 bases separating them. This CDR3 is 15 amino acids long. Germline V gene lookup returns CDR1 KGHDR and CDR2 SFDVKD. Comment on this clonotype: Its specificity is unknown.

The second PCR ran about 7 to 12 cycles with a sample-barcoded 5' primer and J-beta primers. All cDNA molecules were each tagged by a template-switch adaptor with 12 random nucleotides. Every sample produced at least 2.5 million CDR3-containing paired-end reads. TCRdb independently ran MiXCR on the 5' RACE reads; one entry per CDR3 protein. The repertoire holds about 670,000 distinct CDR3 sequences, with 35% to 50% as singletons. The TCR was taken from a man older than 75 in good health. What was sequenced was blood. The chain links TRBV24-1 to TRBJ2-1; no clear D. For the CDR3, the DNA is TGTGCCACCAGTGATTTGCAAATCTCGGGCAATGAGCAGTTCTTC. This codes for CATSDLQISGNEQFF.